What follows are 31 T cell receptor beta chains derived from one specimen sequenced in a study of blood T cell repertoires in COVID-19 (dated by TCRdb to between 2020 and 2021). Receptors were amplified or captured by the immunoSEQ multiplex PCR assay. TCRdb obtained this table from immuneACCESS and retained in-frame rearrangements with V and J assigned. These tables miss some clones; where compared with another copy, unresolved V genes account for less than half of the shortfall, and the remainder is unexplained. The sample has tens of thousands of clones on record, around 80% of them singletons. About half of the sample comes from the top ten. Sequences were obtained from peripheral blood. The receptors were gathered from a human donor in a cohort sampled during active COVID-19.

The genes are TRBV19 and TRBJ2-5; 9 bases map to TRBD2. The CDR3 has 14 amino acids. Germline CDR1 is LNHDA and CDR2 is SQIVND (reference sequence). Trimming cost V 5 bases and J 10 bases; bases outside gene matches: 11. As DNA, the CDR3 is TGTGCCAGTAGTGCACCGGGACTAGCAAGGGTCCAGTACTTC. As protein: CASSAPGLARVQYF.

This clone showed up just once. V usage is TRBV5-4 and J usage is TRBJ2-5; tentative D call: TRBD2 (5 bases). Trimming shortened V by 1 base and J by 2 bases, and 9 bases separated the two germline ends. The germline CDR1 and CDR2 sequences are SGHNT and YYREEE (reference sequence). This CDR3 spans 14 amino acids. The CDR3 region is CASSLTGLQETQYF. The CDR3 DNA reads as TGTGCCAGCAGCTTGACTGGACTGCAAGAGACCCAGTACTTC.

The chain uses TRBV18 and TRBJ2-7; the match to TRBD1 covers 11 bases. CDR1 KGHSH and CDR2 LQKENI come from the germline V gene. The CDR3 is 16 residues long. J gave up 7 bases and V 1 base, and 9 bases lay outside the gene matches. For the CDR3, the DNA is TGTGCCAGCTCACCACTGCCGGGACAGGGGGTGGAGGAGCAGTACTTC. Protein product: CASSPLPGQGVEEQYF. The complete variable domain, with remaining parts taken from reference TRBV18 and TRBJ2-7, reads NAGVMQNPRHLVRRRGQEARLRCSPMKGHSHVYWYRQLPEEGLKFMVYLQKENIIDESGMPKERFSAEFPKEGPSILRIQQVVRGDSAAYFCASSPLPGQGVEEQYFGPGTRLTVT.

This chain's CDR3 is CASSQEGRGGTEAFF. CDR3 DNA sequence: TGTGCCAGCAGCCAAGAAGGTCGGGGAGGCACTGAAGCTTTCTTT. V is TRBV4-2 and J is TRBJ1-1, with no clear D. The V gene lost 0 bases and the J gene lost 4 bases, with 12 bases spanning the gap. The CDR3 is 15 residues long. Germline CDR1 and CDR2: LGHNA and YNFKEQ.

This chain connects TRBV27 to TRBJ1-4; D might be TRBD1 (6 bases). V was pared by 4 bases and J by 8 bases, with 14 bases between. Germline CDR1 reads MNHEY; CDR2 reads SMNVEV (reference sequence). This CDR3 has 14 amino acids. CDR3 residues: CASSSAGVSEKLFF. DNA for the CDR3: TGTGCCAGCAGTTCGGCAGGGGTTAGCGAAAAACTGTTTTTT.

This chain links TRBV4-1 with TRBJ1-1, with 11 bases identical to TRBD1. This CDR3 is built from 15 residues. J gave up 4 bases and V 3 bases, and 4 bases lay outside the gene matches. Per the germline V gene, CDR1 is MGHRA and CDR2 is YSYEKL. The CDR3 spells CASSQIGTGGTEAFF. In DNA, the CDR3 is TGCGCCAGCAGCCAGATCGGGACAGGGGGCACTGAAGCTTTCTTT.

A few counts support this clone. J is TRBJ2-1 and V is TRBV6-5; 9 bases align to TRBD2. This CDR3 region has 15 residues. V was pared by 5 bases and J by 4 bases, with 6 bases of the junction left unmatched. CDR1 and CDR2 from the germline V gene are MNHEY and SVGAGI. The CDR3 bases are TGTGCCAGCAGTCTCTTAGCGGGAGCGTACAATGAGCAGTTCTTC. Translated, it gives CASSLLAGAYNEQFF.

The chain is built from TRBV6-5 and TRBJ2-7; TRBD2 agrees at 11 bases. V gave up 3 bases and J gave up 1 base; unmatched junction bases: 5. CDR3 length equals 16 residues. In germline, CDR1 is MNHEY, CDR2 SVGAGI. CDR3 in DNA: TGTGCCAGCAGTTATACCGGACTAGCGGGTTCCTACGAGCAGTACTTC. The encoded protein is CASSYTGLAGSYEQYF.

The V call is TRBV7-8, the J call TRBJ1-4; weak D call: TRBD1 (6 bases). The CDR3 length is 15 residues. The germline V and J ends were trimmed by 6 bases and 5 bases, with 16 bases remaining between them. Germline V gives CDR1 SGHVS, CDR2 FQNEAQ. This CDR3 reads CASSLLRTANEKLFF. CDR3 bases: TGTGCCAGCAGTCTTCTTCGGACAGCGAATGAAAAACTGTTTTTT.

The chain is built from TRBV7-2 and TRBJ2-1; maybe TRBD2 (5 bases). V was pared by 1 base and J by 3 bases, with 10 bases between. Germline CDR1 and CDR2: SGHTA and FQGNSA. The CDR3 covers 15 residues. CDR3 DNA: TGTGCCAGCAGCTTAGTACTCGGGGTCTACAATGAGCAGTTCTTC. This translates into CASSLVLGVYNEQFF.

This chain uses TRBV5-1 with TRBJ2-1; 9 positions agree with TRBD2. The germline V gene has CDR1 SGHRS and CDR2 YFSETQ. The CDR3 covers 16 residues. Trimming took 4 bases from V and 4 from J; bases not matched to a gene: 9. DNA for the CDR3: TGCGCCAGCAGCCCGACCCTAGCGGGGCTGTACAATGAGCAGTTCTTC. It yields the protein CASSPTLAGLYNEQFF.

The genes are TRBV3-1 (or the pseudogene TRBV3-2) and TRBJ2-5; no reliable D call. Trimming pared 0 bases from V and 5 bases from J, leaving 13 bases between. Germline V gene data show CDR1 as LGHDT and CDR2 as YNNKEL (reference sequence). The CDR3 loop spans 15 amino acids. The CDR3 bases are TGTGCCAGCAGCCAAGATTCGGTAGTTGTTGAGACCCAGTACTTC. This gives the protein CASSQDSVVVETQYF.

This chain joins TRBV4-1 and TRBJ2-1; 10 bases are shared with TRBD2. Germline V gene sequence: CDR1 MGHRA, CDR2 YSYEKL. Trimming removed 2 bases from V and 3 bases from J; junction bases left unmatched: 7. This CDR3 is 17 amino acids long. In DNA form, the CDR3 reads TGCGCCAGCAGCCAACATGCCCTAGCGGGAGACTACAATGAGCAGTTCTTC. Translated: CASSQHALAGDYNEQFF.

The V gene is TRBV7-3, the J gene TRBJ2-1, with D possibly being TRBD2 (6 bases). The CDR3 runs to 15 residues. Trimming took 1 base from V and 6 from J, leaving 13 bases between them. Per the germline V gene, CDR1 is SGHTA and CDR2 is FQGTGA. The CDR3 coding sequence is TGTGCCAGCAGCTTAATTGGGACTGGACTCAATGAGCAGTTCTTC. Amino acid sequence: CASSLIGTGLNEQFF.

This chain links TRBV9 with TRBJ2-1; 15 positions match TRBD2. The CDR3 covers 15 residues. V was pared by 2 bases and J by 12 bases, with 6 bases of the junction left unmatched. Germline-derived CDR1 and CDR2 are SGDLS and YYNGEE. Here the CDR3 reads CASSVGLAGGLGQFF. CDR3 bases: TGTGCCAGCAGCGTCGGACTAGCGGGAGGGCTAGGGCAGTTCTTC.

This clone has only one observation. This chain uses TRBV7-3 with TRBJ2-7; no firm D call. Trimming shortened V by 2 bases and J by 3 bases, and 8 bases separated the two germline ends. The CDR3 totals 13 residues. Looked up from germline, CDR1 is SGHTA and CDR2 is FQGTGA. The CDR3 coding sequence is TGTGCCAGCAGCTTATCGCAGGACTACGAGCAGTACTTC. Residues: CASSLSQDYEQYF.

The chain is built from TRBV7-2 and TRBJ2-7; 8 bases align to TRBD2. V shed 6 bases and J 4 bases; nucleotides not matched to a gene: 8. The CDR3 runs 14 residues. The germline V gene encodes CDR1 SGHTA and CDR2 FQGNSA. This chain's CDR3 is CASRPSGRNYEQYF. CDR3 nucleotides: TGTGCCAGCAGACCCAGCGGGAGAAATTACGAGCAGTACTTC. The full variable domain, rest sourced from reference TRBV7-2 and TRBJ2-7, is GAGVSQSPSNKVTEKGKDVELRCDPISGHTALYWYRQSLGQGLEFLIYFQGNSAPDKSGLPSDRFSAERTGGSVSTLTIQRTQQEDSAVYLCASRPSGRNYEQYFGPGTRLTVT.

The chain joins TRBV5-1 to TRBJ1-3; D might be TRBD1 (6 bases). Trimming left V 3 bases short and J 6 bases short, with 16 bases between. The CDR3 is 15 residues long. CDR1 and CDR2 from the germline V gene are SGHRS and YFSETQ. The CDR3 nucleotides read TGCGCCAGCAGCTCGGACAGCCGAAGGCTAAACACCATATATTTT. It specifies CASSSDSRRLNTIYF.

V gene TRBV7-2 combines with J gene TRBJ2-1; 11 bases agree with TRBD2. CDR3 length equals 18 residues. CDR1 is SGHTA and CDR2 is FQGNSA in the germline V gene. V lost 5 bases and J lost 4; bases outside the gene matches: 13. CDR3 sequence: CASSPETSGRSLYNEQFF. The DNA of the CDR3 is TGTGCCAGCAGCCCCGAAACTAGCGGGAGATCGTTGTACAATGAGCAGTTCTTC.

The chain is built from TRBV19 and TRBJ2-7; tentative D call: TRBD1 (7 bases). Trimming stripped 5 bases from V and 0 bases from J, with 29 bases between. Per the germline V gene, CDR1 is LNHDA and CDR2 is SQIVND (reference sequence). The CDR3 extends over 20 amino acids. The CDR3 DNA is TGTGCCAGTAGTCTTCAGTCCGGGACAGCGGGCCGGTGGAGCTCCTACGAGCAGTACTTC. As protein: CASSLQSGTAGRWSSYEQYF. The full variable domain, its missing parts supplied by reference TRBV19 and TRBJ2-7, is DGGITQSPKYLFRKEGQNVTLSCEQNLNHDAMYWYRQDPGQGLRLIYYSQIVNDFQKGDIAEGYSVSREKKESFPLTVTSAQKNPTAFYLCASSLQSGTAGRWSSYEQYFGPGTRLTVT.

This clone occurred many times. For the CDR3, the DNA is TGCGCCAGCAGCCACCTCTCTAGAAACAATGAGCAGTTCTTC. It translates to CASSHLSRNNEQFF. This chain connects TRBV4-1 to TRBJ2-1; no clear D. Germline values: CDR1 MGHRA, CDR2 YSYEKL. This CDR3 region has 14 residues. Trimming removed 3 bases from V and 5 bases from J, with 11 bases in between.

This clone was recorded only once. The V call is TRBV28, the J call TRBJ1-2, with TRBD1 as a possible D gene (5 bases). CDR1 is MDHEN and CDR2 is SYDVKM in the germline V gene. The CDR3 contains 15 residues. The germline V and J ends were trimmed by 6 bases and 2 bases, with 16 bases remaining between them. CDR3 amino acids: CASRTTGLANYGYTF. DNA for the CDR3: TGTGCCAGCAGAACCACAGGCCTCGCGAACTATGGCTACACCTTC.

This clone was recorded a few times. The genes are TRBV25-1 and TRBJ2-1; 8 bases are shared with TRBD1. CDR1 is MGHDK, CDR2 SYGVNS, per germline. This CDR3 region has 15 residues. Trimming removed 6 bases from V and 5 bases from J; junction bases left unmatched: 9. The CDR3 nucleotides read TGTGCCAGCAGGGGTCTGGAACAGGGGGACAATGAGCAGTTCTTC. Protein product: CASRGLEQGDNEQFF.

The chain has TRBV28 and TRBJ1-4; TRBD1 agrees at 9 bases. After removal of 6 bases from V and 7 bases from J, the junction contained 9 bases not matched to a gene. The CDR3 has 15 amino acids. The germline gives CDR1 MDHEN, CDR2 SYDVKM. CDR3 residues: CASSLPGQGREKLFF. In DNA form, the CDR3 reads TGTGCCAGCAGCCTTCCGGGACAGGGTCGTGAAAAACTGTTTTTT.

The gene calls are TRBV7-2 and TRBJ2-7, with D possibly matching TRBD1 (6 bases). Germline V gene data show CDR1 as SGHTA and CDR2 as FQGNSA. The V end was cut by 3 bases, the J end by 7 bases, with 19 bases between. The CDR3 covers 15 residues. The CDR3 sequence is CASSLIRDTLGEQYF. The CDR3 coding sequence is TGTGCCAGCAGCTTGATCCGGGACACCCTAGGAGAGCAGTACTTC.

The chain couples TRBV28 to TRBJ2-7, with a possible D match to TRBD2 (6 bases). The CDR3 runs 12 residues. Per germline, CDR1 MDHEN and CDR2 SYDVKM. V was pared by 8 bases and J by 5 bases, with 13 bases between. This CDR3 is CASGGLSNEQYF. CDR3 nucleotide sequence: TGTGCCAGCGGGGGACTTTCCAACGAGCAGTACTTC. The full variable domain, its missing parts supplied by reference TRBV28 and TRBJ2-7, is DVKVTQSSRYLVKRTGEKVFLECVQDMDHENMFWYRQDPGLGLRLIYFSYDVKMKEKGDIPEGYSVSREKKERFSLILESASTNQTSMYLCASGGLSNEQYFGPGTRLTVT.

This chain links TRBV21-1 with TRBJ2-1; the D call in the table, TRBD1, was not verified against the DNA. TRBV21-1 is a pseudogene. The CDR3 is 16 amino acids. The CDR3: CASSKMGFLSYNEQFF. CDR3 coding DNA: TGTGCCAGCAGCAAGATGGGCTTTCTCTCCTACAATGAGCAGTTCTTC.

This rearrangement joins TRBV28 to TRBJ1-1; tentatively, D is TRBD1 (6 bases). Trimming stripped 4 bases from V and 5 bases from J, with 14 bases between. The CDR3 has 14 residues. Germline lookup yields CDR1 MDHEN and CDR2 SYDVKM. The CDR3 is CASSSPGEGTEAFF. For the CDR3, the DNA is TGTGCCAGCAGTTCTCCAGGGGAAGGGACTGAAGCTTTCTTT.

This CDR3 reads CASSSSGTGLYTEAFF. The CDR3 nucleotides are TGTGCCAGCAGTTCTTCCGGGACAGGTCTTTACACTGAAGCTTTCTTT. The chain uses TRBV27 and TRBJ1-1, with TRBD1 matching 8 bases. Germline V gene sequence: CDR1 MNHEY, CDR2 SMNVEV (reference sequence). The CDR3 sequence is 16 residues long. The ends lost 4 bases at V and 3 bases at J; junction bases unmatched: 10.

The V call is TRBV11-2, the J call TRBJ1-4; TRBD1 aligns across 8 bases. CDR3 length: 16 residues. Germline CDR1 reads SGHAT; CDR2 reads FQNNGV. Unmatched junction bases numbered 4, after V lost 2 bases and J lost 2 bases. The DNA for the CDR3 is TGTGCCAGCAGCTTATCAGGGGGCACGACTAATGAAAAACTGTTTTTT. Protein: CASSLSGGTTNEKLFF.

This chain connects TRBV29-1 to TRBJ2-5; 8 bases line up with TRBD1. The germline V gene encodes CDR1 SQVTM and CDR2 ANQGSEA. There are 11 residues in the CDR3. The trim removed 7 bases at V and 5 bases at J, leaving 3 bases unmatched. The CDR3 DNA reads TGCAGCGGGACAGGGATGGAGACCCAGTACTTC. It translates to CSGTGMETQYF.